Included here is one T cell receptor (beta chain) sequence, with context. Its antigen is still unknown. This sample was included in a study of post-analysis software for immune sequencing data. This CDR3 has 15 amino acids. Germline V gives CDR1 SGHVS, CDR2 FQNEAQ. Trimming stripped 2 bases from V and 3 bases from J, with 8 bases between. Unique molecular identifiers were present in the TCR beta cDNA libraries. TCRdb analysed the PCR reads with MiXCR anew, one entry per CDR3 protein. The data hold some 690,000 distinct CDR3 sequences, with over 45% observed a single time. Study-wide results and caveats: In patients, TRBV5-6, TRBV5-1 and TRBV20-1 belonged to roughly five TRBV segments found more frequently than in controls.

The origin of this receptor is a girl aged 2-10 years with multiple sclerosis. This sequence joins TRBV7-8 and TRBJ2-6; D is unclear. Sequencing was carried out using blood. The CDR3 sequence is CASSLRTVGANVLTF. For the CDR3, the DNA is TGTGCCAGCAGCTTAAGGACCGTTGGGGCCAACGTCCTGACTTTC. The entire variable domain, with the rest obtained from reference TRBV7-8 and TRBJ2-6, is as follows: GAGVSQSPRYKVAKRGQDVALRCDPISGHVSLFWYQQALGQGPEFLTYFQNEAQLDKSGLPSDRFFAERPEGSVSTLKIQRTQQEDSAVYLCASSLRTVGANVLTFGAGSRLTVL.